The 7 T cell receptor beta chains listed next were all sequenced from one sample in a study of cytomegalovirus exposure and HLA in healthy donors. PCR amplification relied on 60 Vbeta primers (plus 13 Jbeta primers). Measured with immunoSEQ multiplex PCR; TCRdb has only the in-frame clones, and not every one. This sample has 30,000 to 40,000 clones, with approximately 70% found just once. The sample comprised PBMCs. These receptor sequences come from a man aged 25 to 45 in good health and CMV-seronegative.

The chain employs TRBV28 and TRBJ1-1; D is unresolved. This CDR3 contains 12 residues. Trimming took off 6 bases at V and 5 bases at J, with 10 bases between the two ends. CDR1 is MDHEN and CDR2 is SYDVKM in the germline V gene. The CDR3 region is CASRDPGTEAFF. In DNA, the CDR3 is TGTGCCAGCAGGGATCCGGGTACTGAAGCTTTCTTT.

The rearrangement joins TRBV2 to TRBJ1-1; D may be TRBD1 (5 bases). V was clipped by 6 bases and J by 3 bases, with 11 bases between them. The CDR3 length is 13 residues. CDR1 is SNHLY and CDR2 is FYNNEI in the germline V gene. The CDR3 reads CASSVLQDTEAFF. The CDR3 DNA is TGTGCCAGCAGCGTCTTACAGGACACTGAAGCTTTCTTT. Using reference TRBV2 and TRBJ1-1 for the parts outside the CDR3, the full variable domain is EPEVTQTPSHQVTQMGQEVILRCVPISNHLYFYWYRQILGQKVEFLVSFYNNEISEKSEIFDDQFSVERPDGSNFTLKIRSTKLEDSAMYFCASSVLQDTEAFFGQGTRLTVV.

J is TRBJ2-1 and V is TRBV6-5; possible D gene TRBD2, 5 bases. CDR1 is MNHEY and CDR2 is SVGAGI in the germline V gene. Trimming removed 4 bases at V and 10 bases at J, with 14 bases between. There are 13 residues in the CDR3. The CDR3 nucleotides are TGTGCCAGCAGTTTCCTAGAGGGCGTGGAGCAGTTCTTC. Its protein product is CASSFLEGVEQFF.

The sample holds many counts of this clone. The rearrangement joins TRBV28 to TRBJ2-7; D may be TRBD2 (6 bases). The CDR3 loop spans 15 amino acids. Germline loops: CDR1 MDHEN, CDR2 SYDVKM. Trimming stripped 7 bases from V and 0 bases from J, with 16 bases between. This chain's CDR3 is CASTPSRGNSYEQYF. The CDR3 DNA follows: TGTGCCAGCACACCATCTCGGGGGAACTCCTACGAGCAGTACTTC.

The chain employs TRBV5-1 and TRBJ2-1, with 7 bases lining up with TRBD1. The trim removed 0 bases at V and 6 bases at J, leaving 6 bases unmatched. There are 15 residues in the CDR3. Germline CDR1 reads SGHRS; CDR2 reads YFSETQ. The CDR3 loop is CASSLGTTGVNEQFF. Written as DNA, the CDR3 is TGCGCCAGCAGCTTGGGGACCACAGGGGTCAATGAGCAGTTCTTC. The full variable domain, in which reference TRBV5-1 and TRBJ2-1 provide the parts outside the CDR3, is KAGVTQTPRYLIKTRGQQVTLSCSPISGHRSVSWYQQTPGQGLQFLFEYFSETQRNKGNFPGRFSGRQFSNSRSEMNVSTLELGDSALYLCASSLGTTGVNEQFFGPGTRLTVL.

This rearrangement joins TRBV7-9 to TRBJ2-7, with D tentatively TRBD2 (5 bases). The CDR3 extends over 15 amino acids. Germline V gene sequence: CDR1 SEHNR, CDR2 FQNEAQ (reference sequence). Trimming took 5 bases from V and 6 from J, leaving 20 bases between them. The CDR3 nucleotides are TGTGCCAGCAGCACAACAGCCCCAGCGACTACCGAGCAGTACTTC. This encodes CASSTTAPATTEQYF.

Notes on this clone: The junction shows a germline mismatch at one end, possibly a read error. The V call is TRBV7-7, the J call TRBJ2-3; 7 nucleotides align to TRBD2. The V gene's germline CDR1 is SSHAT and CDR2 FNYEAQ (reference sequence). The CDR3 consists of 18 residues. CDR3 DNA sequence: TGTGCTAGCAGCCCGTCTTTGGTGGCGGGAGTCCCCACAGATACGCAGTATTTT. It codes for CASSPSLVAGVPTDTQYF.